A single sample gave rise to the 3 T cell receptor beta chains below, sequenced in a study of blood T cell repertoires in COVID-19. Profiling relied on immunoSEQ multiplex PCR, and the TCRdb table lists in-frame clones only, not all of them. This sample carries about 140,000 clones, roughly 85% of them seen once, and the ten largest clones take roughly 4.3%. The material sequenced was PBMCs or T cells enriched from blood (not recorded which). The receptors originated from a man in his fifties or sixties who had recovered from COVID-19.

CDR3 protein: CATSRFTGGGQPQHF. The CDR3 DNA reads TGTGCCACCAGCAGATTTACAGGGGGCGGACAGCCCCAGCATTTT. The rearrangement links TRBV15 to TRBJ1-5; the match to TRBD1 covers 9 bases. Unmatched junction bases numbered 6, after V lost 2 bases and J lost 7 bases. Germline V CDR1 and CDR2: LNHNV, YYDKDF (reference sequence). The CDR3 consists of 15 residues.

The rearrangement links TRBV28 to TRBJ2-1; TRBD1 aligns across 7 bases. This CDR3 comprises 15 residues. Germline CDR1 MDHEN, CDR2 SYDVKM. The ends lost 5 bases at V and 6 bases at J; junction bases unmatched: 10. The CDR3 DNA reads as TGTGCCAGCAGTGAACTGACAGGGACCCCCAATGAGCAGTTCTTC. It specifies CASSELTGTPNEQFF.

The rearrangement uses TRBV27 and TRBJ2-3; D is undetermined. CDR3 length equals 11 residues. Germline V gives CDR1 MNHEY, CDR2 SMNVEV (reference sequence). V lost 6 bases and J 2 bases, leaving 3 bases between the germline ends. CDR3 nucleotides: TGTGCCAGCAGGTACACAGATACGCAGTATTTT. It codes for CASRYTDTQYF.